Ten or more counts support the clone carrying this TCR beta chain. This CDR3 region has 15 residues. The germline V and J ends were trimmed by 5 bases and 5 bases, with 16 bases remaining between them. CDR1 and CDR2 (germline): SGHTA, FQGNSA. The data are from a study of T cell repertoires in cytomegalovirus infection. TCRdb itself ran the reads through MiXCR, one entry per CDR3 protein. The sample consists of more than 150,000 distinct CDR3 sequences, approximately 19% of them appearing once. The receptor's source is a human donor in good health (CMV status not recorded). Some clones in this sample may be carry-over from other donors' samples. The chain is built from TRBV7-2 and TRBJ2-1; the D is unclear. Sequenced material: PBMCs. The CDR3 nucleotides read TGTGCCAGCAGCCCTCGACCGCTGGGTGACAATGAGCAGTTCTTC. It yields the protein CASSPRPLGDNEQFF.